This entry lists 3 T cell receptor beta chains sequenced from one sample in a study of tumor-infiltrating lymphocytes in oesophageal squamous cell carcinoma. A single record per CDR3 protein comes from TCRdb applying MiXCR to the PCR reads. The sample holds about 23,000 distinct CDR3 sequences; more than 30% are singletons and the top ten take about 25%. The material sequenced was esophageal tumor tissue. Receptors were obtained from a male donor with esophageal squamous cell carcinoma.

The rearrangement links TRBV7-2 to TRBJ2-6, with TRBD1 as a possible D gene (6 bases). The assigned J gene may be wrong: the sequence end matches TRBJ2-7 better. From germline, CDR1 is SGHTA and CDR2 FQGNSA. The CDR3 runs to 15 residues. The CDR3 region is CASSPALGTNYEQYF. The CDR3 bases are TGTGCCAGCAGCCCAGCCTTGGGGACAAACTACGAGCAGTACTTC.

The CDR3 DNA sequence: TGTGCCAGCAGCCCCTACACTAGCAGTAAAGTCAATGAGCAGTTCTTC. This codes for CASSPYTSSKVNEQFF. The chain combines TRBV7-3 with TRBJ2-1, with D possibly being TRBD2 (6 bases). V was trimmed by 5 bases and J by 6 bases, leaving 20 bases between them. CDR1 is SGHTA, CDR2 FQGTGA, per germline. This CDR3 is built from 16 residues.

This clonotype was seen only a few times. Sequence at one end of the junction differs from germline and may be a read error. The chain links TRBV4-1 to TRBJ2-5; TRBD1 agrees at 10 bases. CDR1 is MGHRA and CDR2 is YSYEKL in the germline V gene. This CDR3 has 17 residues. The CDR3, as DNA: TGCGCCAGCAGCCTCGGGGACAGGGGAACTTATAATTCACCCCTCCACTTC. Amino acids: CASSLGDRGTYNSPLHF.